This T cell receptor beta chain was observed in a study of shared clonotypes between healthy human individuals. This clone was detected a few times. V was pared by 2 bases and J by 6 bases, with 8 bases of the junction left unmatched. In germline, CDR1 is SGHAT, CDR2 FQNNGV. The CDR3 sequence is 16 residues long. Libraries were prepared by immunoSEQ multiplex PCR; TCRdb keeps only in-frame clonotypes and omits some of them. This table holds under 750,000 clones, just under 75% found once. This chain links TRBV11-2 with TRBJ2-1; 9 bases map to TRBD2. The material sequenced was memory CD4+ T cells sorted from blood. Subset noted: CD45RA-negative fraction. The TCR comes from a woman aged 30 to 39 in good health. CDR3: CASSLSLAGSFNEQFF. CDR3 bases: TGTGCCAGCAGCTTATCGCTAGCGGGGAGTTTCAATGAGCAGTTCTTC.